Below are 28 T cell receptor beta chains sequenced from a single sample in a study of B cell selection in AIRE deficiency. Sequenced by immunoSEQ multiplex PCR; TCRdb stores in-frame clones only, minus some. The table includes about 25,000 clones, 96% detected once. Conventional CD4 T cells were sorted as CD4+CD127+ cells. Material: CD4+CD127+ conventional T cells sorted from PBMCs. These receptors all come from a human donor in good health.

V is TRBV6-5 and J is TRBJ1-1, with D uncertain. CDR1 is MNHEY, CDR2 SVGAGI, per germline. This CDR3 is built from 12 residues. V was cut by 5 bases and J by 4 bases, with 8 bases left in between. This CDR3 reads CASSRLGTEAFF. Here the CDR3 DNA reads TGTGCCAGCAGTCGGTTGGGCACTGAAGCTTTCTTT.

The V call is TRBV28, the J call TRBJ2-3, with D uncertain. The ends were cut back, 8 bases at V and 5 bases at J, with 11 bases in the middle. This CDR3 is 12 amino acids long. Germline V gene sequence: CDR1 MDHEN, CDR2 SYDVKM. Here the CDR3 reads CASYRSIDTQYF. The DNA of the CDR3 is TGTGCCAGCTATAGGTCGATAGATACGCAGTATTTT.

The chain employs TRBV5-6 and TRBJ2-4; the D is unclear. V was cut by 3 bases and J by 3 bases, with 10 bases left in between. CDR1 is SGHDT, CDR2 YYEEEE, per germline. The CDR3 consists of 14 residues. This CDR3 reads CASSSGIFKNIQYF. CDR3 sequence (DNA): TGTGCCAGCAGCTCTGGGATTTTCAAAAACATTCAGTACTTC.

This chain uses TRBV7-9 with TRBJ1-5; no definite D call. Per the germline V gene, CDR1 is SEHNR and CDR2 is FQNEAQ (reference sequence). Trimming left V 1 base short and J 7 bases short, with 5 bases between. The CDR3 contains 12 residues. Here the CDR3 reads CASSLDWQPQHF. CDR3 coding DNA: TGTGCCAGCAGCTTAGATTGGCAGCCCCAGCATTTT.

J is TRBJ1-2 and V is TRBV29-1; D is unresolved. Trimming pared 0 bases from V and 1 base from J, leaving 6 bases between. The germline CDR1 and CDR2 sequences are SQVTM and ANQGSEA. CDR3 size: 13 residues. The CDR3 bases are TGCAGCGTTGAAGAAGGACTTAACTATGGCTACACCTTC. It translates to CSVEEGLNYGYTF.

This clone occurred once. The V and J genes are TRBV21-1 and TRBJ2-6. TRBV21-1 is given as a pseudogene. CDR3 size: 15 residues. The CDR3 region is CASSLSSSGANVLTF. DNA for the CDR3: TGTGCCAGCAGCTTAAGTTCCTCTGGGGCCAACGTCCTGACTTTC.

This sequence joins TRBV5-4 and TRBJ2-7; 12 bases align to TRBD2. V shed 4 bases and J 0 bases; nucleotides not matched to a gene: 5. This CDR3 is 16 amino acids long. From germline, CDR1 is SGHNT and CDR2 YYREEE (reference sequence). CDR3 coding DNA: TGTGCCAGCAGCCGCGAGGGACTAGCGGGCTCCTACGAGCAGTACTTC. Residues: CASSREGLAGSYEQYF. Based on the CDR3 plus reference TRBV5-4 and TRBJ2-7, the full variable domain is ETGVTQSPTHLIKTRGQQVTLRCSSQSGHNTVSWYQQALGQGPQFIFQYYREEENGRGNFPPRFSGLQFPNYSSELNVNALELDDSALYLCASSREGLAGSYEQYFGPGTRLTVT.

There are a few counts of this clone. Written as DNA, the CDR3 is TGTGCCAGCAGCCTGACAGCCTACGAGCAGTACTTC. Amino acids: CASSLTAYEQYF. The chain couples TRBV6-1 to TRBJ2-7; tentative D call: TRBD1 (5 bases). The CDR3 spans 12 residues. The V end was cut by 6 bases, the J end by 2 bases, with 8 bases between. CDR1 MNHNS and CDR2 SASEGT come from the germline V gene.

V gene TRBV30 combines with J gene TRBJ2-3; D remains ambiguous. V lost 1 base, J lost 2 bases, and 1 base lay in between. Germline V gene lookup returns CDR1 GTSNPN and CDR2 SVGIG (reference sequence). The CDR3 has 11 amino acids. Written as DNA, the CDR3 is TGTGCCTGGAGTGCCACAGATACGCAGTATTTT. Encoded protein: CAWSATDTQYF.

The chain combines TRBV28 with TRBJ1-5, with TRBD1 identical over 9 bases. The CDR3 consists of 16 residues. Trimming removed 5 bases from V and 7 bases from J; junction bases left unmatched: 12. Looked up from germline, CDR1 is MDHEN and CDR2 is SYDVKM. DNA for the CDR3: TGTGCCAGCAGTCCTTACCGGGACAGGGCTGGACAGCCCCAGCATTTT. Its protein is CASSPYRDRAGQPQHF.

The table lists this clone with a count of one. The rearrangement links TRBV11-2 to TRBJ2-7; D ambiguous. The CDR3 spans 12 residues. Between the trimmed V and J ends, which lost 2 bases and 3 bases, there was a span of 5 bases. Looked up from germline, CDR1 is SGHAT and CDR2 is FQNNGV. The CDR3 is CASSLLNYEQYF. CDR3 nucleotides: TGTGCCAGCAGCTTACTGAACTACGAGCAGTACTTC.

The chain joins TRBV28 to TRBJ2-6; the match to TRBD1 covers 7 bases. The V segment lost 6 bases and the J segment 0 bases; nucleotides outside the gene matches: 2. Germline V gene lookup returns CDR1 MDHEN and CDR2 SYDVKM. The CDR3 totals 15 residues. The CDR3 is CASSRGFSGANVLTF. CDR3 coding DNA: TGTGCCAGCAGCAGGGGGTTCTCTGGGGCCAACGTCCTGACTTTC.

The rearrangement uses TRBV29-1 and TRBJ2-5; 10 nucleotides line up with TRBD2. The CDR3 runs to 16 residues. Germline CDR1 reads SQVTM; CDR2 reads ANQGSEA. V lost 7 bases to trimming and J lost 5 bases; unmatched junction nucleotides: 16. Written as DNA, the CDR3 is TGCAGCGCCAGAGAGGTGGCAATGGGACTAGCGGAGACCCAGTACTTC. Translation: CSAREVAMGLAETQYF.

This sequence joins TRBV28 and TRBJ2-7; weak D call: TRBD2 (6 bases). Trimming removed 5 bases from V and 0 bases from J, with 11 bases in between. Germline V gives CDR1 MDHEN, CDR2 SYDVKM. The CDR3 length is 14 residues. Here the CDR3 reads CASSGTTSSYEQYF. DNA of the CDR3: TGTGCCAGCAGTGGGACGACTAGCTCCTACGAGCAGTACTTC.

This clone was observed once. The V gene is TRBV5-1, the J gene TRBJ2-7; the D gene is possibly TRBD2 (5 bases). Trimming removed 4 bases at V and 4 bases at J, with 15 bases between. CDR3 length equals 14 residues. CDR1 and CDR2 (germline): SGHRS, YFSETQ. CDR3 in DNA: TGCGCCAGCAGCCTAGCAGCGGAGCGTTACGAGCAGTACTTC. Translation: CASSLAAERYEQYF.

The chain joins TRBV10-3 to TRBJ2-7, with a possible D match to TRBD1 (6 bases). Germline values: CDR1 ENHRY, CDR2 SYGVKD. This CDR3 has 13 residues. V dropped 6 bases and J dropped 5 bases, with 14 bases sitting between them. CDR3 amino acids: CAIRDSVVNEQYF. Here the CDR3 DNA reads TGTGCCATCAGGGACAGCGTTGTCAACGAGCAGTACTTC.

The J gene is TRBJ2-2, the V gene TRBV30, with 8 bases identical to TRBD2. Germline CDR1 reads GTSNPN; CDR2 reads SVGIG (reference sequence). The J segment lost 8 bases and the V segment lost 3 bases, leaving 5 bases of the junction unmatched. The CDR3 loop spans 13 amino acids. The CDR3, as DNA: TGTGCCTGGAGCGGGAGGGGCAGGGGGGAGCTGTTTTTT. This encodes CAWSGRGRGELFF.

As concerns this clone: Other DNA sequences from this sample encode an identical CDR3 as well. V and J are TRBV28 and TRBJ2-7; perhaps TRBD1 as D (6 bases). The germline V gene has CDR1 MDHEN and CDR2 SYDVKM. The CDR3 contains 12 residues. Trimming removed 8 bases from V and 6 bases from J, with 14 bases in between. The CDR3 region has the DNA TGTGCCAGCGGCGCCAGGGGAAGCGAGCAGTACTTC. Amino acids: CASGARGSEQYF. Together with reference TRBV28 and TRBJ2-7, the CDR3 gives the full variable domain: DVKVTQSSRYLVKRTGEKVFLECVQDMDHENMFWYRQDPGLGLRLIYFSYDVKMKEKGDIPEGYSVSREKKERFSLILESASTNQTSMYLCASGARGSEQYFGPGTRLTVT.

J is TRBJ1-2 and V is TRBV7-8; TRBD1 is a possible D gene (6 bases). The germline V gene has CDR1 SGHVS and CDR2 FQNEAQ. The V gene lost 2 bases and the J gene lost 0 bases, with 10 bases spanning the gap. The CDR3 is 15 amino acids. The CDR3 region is CASSLQGFANYGYTF. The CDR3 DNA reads TGTGCCAGCAGCTTACAGGGGTTTGCTAACTATGGCTACACCTTC.

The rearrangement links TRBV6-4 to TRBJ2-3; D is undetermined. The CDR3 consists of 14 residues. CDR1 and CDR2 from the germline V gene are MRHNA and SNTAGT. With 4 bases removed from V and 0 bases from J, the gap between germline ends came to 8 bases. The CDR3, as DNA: TGTGCCAGCAGTGCAGAGTTTAGCACAGATACGCAGTATTTT. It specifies CASSAEFSTDTQYF.

The CDR3 reads CASSLEIRGAFF. The CDR3 nucleotides read TGTGCCAGCAGCTTAGAAATCCGGGGAGCTTTCTTT. V is TRBV7-2 and J is TRBJ1-1; D not certain. The CDR3 extends over 12 amino acids. Germline assignment: CDR1 SGHTA and CDR2 FQGNSA. Deletions cut 1 base from V and 10 bases from J, with 10 bases between.

The CDR3 DNA reads as TGTGCCAGCAGCTTCGAGCCGGGACAGGGGACCGGGGAGCTGTTTTTT. Protein product: CASSFEPGQGTGELFF. This sequence joins TRBV5-7 and TRBJ2-2, with 10 nucleotides matching TRBD1. TRBV5-7 is recorded as an ORF, its role being uncertain. After removal of 2 bases from V and 5 bases from J, the junction contained 6 bases not matched to a gene. The CDR3 consists of 16 residues.

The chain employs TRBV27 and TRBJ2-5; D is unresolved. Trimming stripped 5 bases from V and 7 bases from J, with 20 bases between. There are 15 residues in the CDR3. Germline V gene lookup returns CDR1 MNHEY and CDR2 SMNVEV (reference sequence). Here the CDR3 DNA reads TGTGCCAGCAGTATTACAAAGGACCCACGTCGGACCCAGTACTTC. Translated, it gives CASSITKDPRRTQYF.

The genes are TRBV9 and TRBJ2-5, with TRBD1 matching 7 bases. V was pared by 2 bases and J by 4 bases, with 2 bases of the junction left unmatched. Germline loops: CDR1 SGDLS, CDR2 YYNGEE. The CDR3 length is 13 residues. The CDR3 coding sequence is TGTGCCAGCAGCGTTCGACAGGGAGAGACCCAGTACTTC. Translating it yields CASSVRQGETQYF.

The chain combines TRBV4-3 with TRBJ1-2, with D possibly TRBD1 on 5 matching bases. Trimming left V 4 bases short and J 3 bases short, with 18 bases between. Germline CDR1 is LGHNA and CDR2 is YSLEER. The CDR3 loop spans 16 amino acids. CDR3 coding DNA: TGCGCCAGCAGCCCTCAGTACAGGTCCTTCGACTATGGCTACACCTTC. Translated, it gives CASSPQYRSFDYGYTF.

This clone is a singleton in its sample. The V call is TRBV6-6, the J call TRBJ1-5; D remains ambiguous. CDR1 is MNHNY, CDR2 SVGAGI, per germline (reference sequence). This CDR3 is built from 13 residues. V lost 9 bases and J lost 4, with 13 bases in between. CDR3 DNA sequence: TGTGCCAGTCACCGAGCCGTTAATCAGCCCCAGCATTTT. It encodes CASHRAVNQPQHF.

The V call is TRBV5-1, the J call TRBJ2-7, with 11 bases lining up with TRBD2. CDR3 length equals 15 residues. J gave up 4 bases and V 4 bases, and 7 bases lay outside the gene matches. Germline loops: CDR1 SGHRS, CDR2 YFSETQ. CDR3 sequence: CASSPLAGAPYEQYF. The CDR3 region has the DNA TGCGCCAGCAGCCCACTAGCGGGGGCCCCTTACGAGCAGTACTTC.

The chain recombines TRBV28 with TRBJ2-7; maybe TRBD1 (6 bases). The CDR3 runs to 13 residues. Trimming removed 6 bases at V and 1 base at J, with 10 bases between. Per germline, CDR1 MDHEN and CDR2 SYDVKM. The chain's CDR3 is CASRAQGSYEQYF. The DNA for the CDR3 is TGTGCCAGCAGGGCACAGGGTTCCTACGAGCAGTACTTC.